This paragraph covers one T cell receptor (beta chain) sequence. The antigen it binds to is not known. No base-level quality is on record; no much larger clone is a single base apart. This sample was taken from a study of T cell changes during pregnancy in multiple sclerosis (dated by TCRdb to the late 2010s). Regarding the research as a whole: The study looked at changes in the T cell repertoire across pregnancy in women with multiple sclerosis.

Library method: the immunoSEQ multiplex PCR assay. TCRdb took over this immuneACCESS table, retaining in-frame rearrangements with V and J assigned. Such tables are incomplete; in checked studies, under half of the missing clones stem from an unresolved V gene, and the remainder is unexplained. The sample contains 28,000 or so clones, around 88% of them found a single time. 0.6% to 0.8% of the sample belongs to the ten largest clones. The cysteine opens and the phenylalanine closes a CDR3 of 15 amino acids. The CDR3 DNA has 45 bases and is translated from base 1. The germline V gene (reference sequence) specifies LNHDA as CDR1 and SQIVND as CDR2. At the junction V is shortened by 4 bases and J by 4 bases, with 16 bases in between.

The sequence derives from a female donor in good health, enrolled as a control in a pregnancy study. The V and J genes are TRBV19 and TRBJ1-2; matching of 5 bases hints at TRBD1 as the D gene. The source material was CD4+ T cells from peripheral blood mononuclear cells, sampled in the first trimester of pregnancy. The CDR3 protein is CASSTHGGTFYGYTF. The DNA sequence reads TGTGCCAGTAGTACACACGGAGGGACTTTCTATGGCTACACCTTC.